This record covers a single TCR beta chain. Study members were between about 18 and 95 years old and lived in about two dozen US regions. Recovered participants had two consecutive negative NP/OP PCR tests, healthcare professional clearance, or symptom resolution. This sample stems from a study of blood T cell repertoires in COVID-19. Looking at the study overall: PBMCs, B-cell-depleted T cells, or T cells provided the cDNA or gDNA that made up the material.

Trimming cost V 5 bases and J 6 bases; bases outside gene matches: 4. This CDR3 is 13 amino acids long. Germline values: CDR1 SGHTA, CDR2 FQGNSA. TCRdb keeps only in-frame clones here, not all; method: immunoSEQ multiplex PCR. The sample holds roughly 450,000 clones; roughly 88% are singletons and the top ten take 0.55% to 0.75%. Sequenced material: PBMCs or T cells enriched from blood (not recorded which). The receptor was derived from a man between 18 and 29 years old who had recovered from COVID-19. The rearrangement joins TRBV7-2 to TRBJ1-5; 7 bases are shared with TRBD1. This chain's CDR3 is CASSLGGRQPQHF. CDR3 coding DNA: TGTGCCAGCAGCCTAGGGGGCCGTCAGCCCCAGCATTTT.